This TCR beta chain was profiled in a study of blood T cell repertoires in COVID-19. This clone appeared a single time. Data came from immunoSEQ multiplex PCR; TCRdb stores just in-frame clones and leaves some out. The sample contains about 150,000 clones, about 89% of which appear only once. CDR1 WSHSY and CDR2 SAAADI come from the germline V gene. V lost 4 bases to trimming and J lost 0 bases, with 7 bases between them. CDR3 size: 14 residues. Sequenced: peripheral blood. The chain is built from TRBV10-2 and TRBJ1-5; D unresolved. This TCR was recovered from a man in his fifties with acute or convalescent COVID-19. The CDR3 bases are TGCGCCAGCAGTGGTCCTTATAGCAATCAGCCCCAGCATTTT. This gives the protein CASSGPYSNQPQHF.